This TCR beta chain was recovered during a study of blood T cells in healthy people across ages. A sample-barcoded 5' primer and a J-beta primer mix were used in a second PCR of roughly 7 to 11 cycles. Every single cDNA molecule received a tag from a template-switch adaptor with 12 random nucleotides. TCRdb fed the 5' RACE reads into MiXCR, producing one record per CDR3 protein. The data show over 1,500,000 distinct CDR3 sequences, with around half seen just once and roughly 2% held by the top ten. Germline lookup yields CDR1 MNHEY and CDR2 SVGEGT. This CDR3 spans 15 amino acids. The material sequenced was blood. This sequence originates from a middle-aged woman in good health. The chain combines TRBV6-2 or TRBV6-3 with TRBJ2-7; 7 nucleotides line up with TRBD2. The J call is uncertain, as TRBJ2-5 better fits the DNA end. Written as DNA, the CDR3 is TGTGCCAGTCTTTTCAGGGAACTAGCGAGAGAGACCCAGTACTTC. It specifies CASLFRELARETQYF.